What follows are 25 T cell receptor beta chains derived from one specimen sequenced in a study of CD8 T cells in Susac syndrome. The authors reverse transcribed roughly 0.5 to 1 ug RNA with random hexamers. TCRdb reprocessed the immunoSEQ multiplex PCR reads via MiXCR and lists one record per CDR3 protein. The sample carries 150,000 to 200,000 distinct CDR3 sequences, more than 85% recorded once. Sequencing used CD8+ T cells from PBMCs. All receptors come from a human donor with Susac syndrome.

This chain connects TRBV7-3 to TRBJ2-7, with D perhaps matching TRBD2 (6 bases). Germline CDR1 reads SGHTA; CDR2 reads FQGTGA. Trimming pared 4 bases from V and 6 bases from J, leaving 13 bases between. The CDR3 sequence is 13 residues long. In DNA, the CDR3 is TGTGCCAGCAGCTCCTTGACTAGATCCGAGCAGTACTTC. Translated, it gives CASSSLTRSEQYF.

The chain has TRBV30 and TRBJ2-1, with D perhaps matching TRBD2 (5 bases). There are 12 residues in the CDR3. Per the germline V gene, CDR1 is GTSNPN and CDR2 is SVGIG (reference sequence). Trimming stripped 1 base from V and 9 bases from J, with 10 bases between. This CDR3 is CAWSGNRGEQFF. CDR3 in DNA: TGTGCCTGGAGTGGGAATCGGGGTGAGCAGTTCTTC.

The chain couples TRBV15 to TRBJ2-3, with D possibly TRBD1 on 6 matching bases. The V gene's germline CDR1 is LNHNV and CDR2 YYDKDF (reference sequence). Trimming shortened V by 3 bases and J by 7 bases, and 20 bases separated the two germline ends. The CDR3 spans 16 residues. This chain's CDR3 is CATSSDDLQGRNTQYF. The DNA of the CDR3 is TGTGCCACCAGCAGTGATGATTTACAGGGCAGAAATACGCAGTATTTT.

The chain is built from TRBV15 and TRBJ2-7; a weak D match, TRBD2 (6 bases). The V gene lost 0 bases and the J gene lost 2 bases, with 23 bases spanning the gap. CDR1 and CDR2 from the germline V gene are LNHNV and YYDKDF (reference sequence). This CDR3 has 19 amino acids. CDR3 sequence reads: CATSRDFGARETRAYEQYF. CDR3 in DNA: TGTGCCACCAGCAGAGATTTTGGGGCTCGGGAGACTAGGGCCTACGAGCAGTACTTC.

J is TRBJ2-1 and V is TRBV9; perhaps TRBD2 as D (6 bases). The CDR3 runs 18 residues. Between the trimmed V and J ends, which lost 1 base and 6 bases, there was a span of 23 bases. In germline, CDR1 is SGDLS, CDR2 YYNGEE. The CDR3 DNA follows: TGTGCCAGCAGCGTAAGCGGGTCTCGTGGGGTTGTAAGCAATGAGCAGTTCTTC. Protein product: CASSVSGSRGVVSNEQFF.

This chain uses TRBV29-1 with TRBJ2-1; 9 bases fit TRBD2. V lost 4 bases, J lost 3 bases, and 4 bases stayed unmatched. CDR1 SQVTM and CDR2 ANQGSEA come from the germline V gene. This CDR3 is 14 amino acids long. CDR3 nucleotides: TGCAGCGTTGCGGGGCGGGAGGGCTACAATGAGCAGTTCTTC. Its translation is CSVAGREGYNEQFF.

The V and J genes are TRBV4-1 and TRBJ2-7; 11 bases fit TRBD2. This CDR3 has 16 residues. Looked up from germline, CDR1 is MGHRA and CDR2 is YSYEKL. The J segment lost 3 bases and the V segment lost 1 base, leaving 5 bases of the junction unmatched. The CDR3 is CASSQVSLAGGYEQYF. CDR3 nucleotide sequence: TGCGCCAGCAGCCAAGTTAGCCTAGCGGGGGGCTACGAGCAGTACTTC.

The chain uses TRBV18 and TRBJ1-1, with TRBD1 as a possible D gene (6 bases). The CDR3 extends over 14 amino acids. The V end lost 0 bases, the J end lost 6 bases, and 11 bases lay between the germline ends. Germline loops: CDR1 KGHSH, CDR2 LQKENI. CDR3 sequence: CASSPPVGTSEAFF. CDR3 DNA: TGTGCCAGCTCACCACCGGTGGGGACATCTGAAGCTTTCTTT.

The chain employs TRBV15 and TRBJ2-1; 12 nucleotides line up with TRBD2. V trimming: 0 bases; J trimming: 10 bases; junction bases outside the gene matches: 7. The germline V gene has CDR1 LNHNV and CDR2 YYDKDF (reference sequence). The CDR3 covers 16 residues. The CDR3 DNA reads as TGTGCCACCAGCAGAGATCGACTAGCGGGAGAAAGGGAGCAGTTCTTC. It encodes CATSRDRLAGEREQFF.

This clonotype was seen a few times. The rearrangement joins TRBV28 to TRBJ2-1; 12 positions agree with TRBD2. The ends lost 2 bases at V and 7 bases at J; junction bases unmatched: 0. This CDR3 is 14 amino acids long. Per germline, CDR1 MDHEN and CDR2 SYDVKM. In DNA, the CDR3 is TGTGCCAGCAGTTTACTAGCGGGAGGGAATGAGCAGTTCTTC. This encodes CASSLLAGGNEQFF. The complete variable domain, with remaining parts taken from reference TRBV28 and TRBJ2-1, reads DVKVTQSSRYLVKRTGEKVFLECVQDMDHENMFWYRQDPGLGLRLIYFSYDVKMKEKGDIPEGYSVSREKKERFSLILESASTNQTSMYLCASSLLAGGNEQFFGPGTRLTVL.

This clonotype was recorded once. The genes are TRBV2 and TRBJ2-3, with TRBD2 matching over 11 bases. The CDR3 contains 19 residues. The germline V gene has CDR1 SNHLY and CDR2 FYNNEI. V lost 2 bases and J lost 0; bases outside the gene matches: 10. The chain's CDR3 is CASSELTSGRWYSTDTQYF. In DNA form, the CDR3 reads TGTGCCAGCAGTGAACTTACTAGCGGGAGATGGTATAGCACAGATACGCAGTATTTT. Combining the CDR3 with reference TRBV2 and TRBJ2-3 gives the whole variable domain EPEVTQTPSHQVTQMGQEVILRCVPISNHLYFYWYRQILGQKVEFLVSFYNNEISEKSEIFDDQFSVERPDGSNFTLKIRSTKLEDSAMYFCASSELTSGRWYSTDTQYFGPGTRLTVL.

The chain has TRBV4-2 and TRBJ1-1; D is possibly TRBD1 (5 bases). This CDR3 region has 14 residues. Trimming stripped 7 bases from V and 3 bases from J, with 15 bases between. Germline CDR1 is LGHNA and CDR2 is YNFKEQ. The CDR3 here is CASTIRGEHTEAFF. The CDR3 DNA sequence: TGTGCCAGCACCATAAGGGGAGAACACACTGAAGCTTTCTTT.

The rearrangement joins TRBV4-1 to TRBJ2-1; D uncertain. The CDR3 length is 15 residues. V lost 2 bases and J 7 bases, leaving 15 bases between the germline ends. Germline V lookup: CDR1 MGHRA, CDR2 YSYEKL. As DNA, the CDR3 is TGCGCCAGCAGCCAAAGTAACGGGTTAGATAATGAGCAGTTCTTC. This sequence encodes CASSQSNGLDNEQFF.

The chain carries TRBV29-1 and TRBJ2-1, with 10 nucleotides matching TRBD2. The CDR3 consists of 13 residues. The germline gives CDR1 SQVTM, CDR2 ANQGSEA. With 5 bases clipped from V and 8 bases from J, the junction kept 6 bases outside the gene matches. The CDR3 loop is CSVSGGASYEQFF. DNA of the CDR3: TGCAGCGTTAGCGGGGGGGCTTCCTATGAGCAGTTCTTC.

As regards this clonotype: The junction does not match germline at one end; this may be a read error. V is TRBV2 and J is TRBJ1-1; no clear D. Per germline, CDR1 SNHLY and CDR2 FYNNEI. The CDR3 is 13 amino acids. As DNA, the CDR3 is TGTGCCAGCACTGAACAGTTTAACACTGAAGCTTTCTTT. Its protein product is CASTEQFNTEAFF.

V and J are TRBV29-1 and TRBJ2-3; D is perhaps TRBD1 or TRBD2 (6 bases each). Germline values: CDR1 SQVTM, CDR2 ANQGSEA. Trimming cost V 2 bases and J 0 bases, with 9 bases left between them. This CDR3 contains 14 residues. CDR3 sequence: CSVEWGASTDTQYF. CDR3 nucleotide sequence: TGCAGCGTTGAATGGGGGGCGAGCACAGATACGCAGTATTTT.

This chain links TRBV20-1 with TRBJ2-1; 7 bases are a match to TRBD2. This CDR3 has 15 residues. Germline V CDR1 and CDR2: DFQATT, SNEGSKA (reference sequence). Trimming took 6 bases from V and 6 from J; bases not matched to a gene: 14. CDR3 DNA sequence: TGCAGTGCCCCTACGATGGAGCGGGGCTCCAATGAGCAGTTCTTC. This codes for CSAPTMERGSNEQFF.

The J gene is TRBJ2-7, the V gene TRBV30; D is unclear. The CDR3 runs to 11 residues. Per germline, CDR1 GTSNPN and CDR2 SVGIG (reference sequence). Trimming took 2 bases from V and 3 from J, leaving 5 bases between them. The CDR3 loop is CAWSSDYEQYF. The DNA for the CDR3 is TGTGCCTGGAGTTCGGACTACGAGCAGTACTTC.

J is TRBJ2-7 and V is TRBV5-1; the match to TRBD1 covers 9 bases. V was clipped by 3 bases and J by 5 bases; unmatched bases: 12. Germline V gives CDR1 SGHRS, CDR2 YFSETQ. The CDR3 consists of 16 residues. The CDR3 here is CASSSGQGLLANEQYF. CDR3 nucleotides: TGCGCCAGCAGCTCGGGACAGGGATTGTTAGCGAACGAGCAGTACTTC.

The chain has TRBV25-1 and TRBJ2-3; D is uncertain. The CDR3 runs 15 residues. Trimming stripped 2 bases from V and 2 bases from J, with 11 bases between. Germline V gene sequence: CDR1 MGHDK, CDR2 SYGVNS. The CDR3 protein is CASSEVDDPTDTQYF. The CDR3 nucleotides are TGTGCCAGCAGTGAAGTAGACGACCCCACAGATACGCAGTATTTT.

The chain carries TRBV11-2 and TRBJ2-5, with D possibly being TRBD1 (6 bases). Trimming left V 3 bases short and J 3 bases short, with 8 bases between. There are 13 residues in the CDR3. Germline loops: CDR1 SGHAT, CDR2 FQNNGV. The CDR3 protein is CASSFYREETQYF. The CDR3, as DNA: TGTGCCAGCAGCTTTTACAGGGAAGAGACCCAGTACTTC.

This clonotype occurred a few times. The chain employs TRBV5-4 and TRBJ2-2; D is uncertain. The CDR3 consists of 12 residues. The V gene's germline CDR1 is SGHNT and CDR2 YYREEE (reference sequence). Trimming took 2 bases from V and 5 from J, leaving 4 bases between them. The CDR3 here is CASSFGTGELFF. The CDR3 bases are TGTGCCAGCAGCTTCGGTACCGGGGAGCTGTTTTTT.

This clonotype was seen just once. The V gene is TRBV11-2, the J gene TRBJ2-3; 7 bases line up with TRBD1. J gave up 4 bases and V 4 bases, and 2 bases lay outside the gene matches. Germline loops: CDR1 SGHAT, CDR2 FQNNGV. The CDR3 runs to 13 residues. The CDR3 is CASSYQGADTQYF. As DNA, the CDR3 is TGTGCCAGCAGCTATCAGGGGGCAGATACGCAGTATTTT.

The DNA of the CDR3 is TGCAGTGCTAGTCAGGGTAACCAAGAGACCCAGTACTTC. Encoded protein: CSASQGNQETQYF. The genes are TRBV20-1 and TRBJ2-5; tentative D call: TRBD1 (5 bases). The germline gives CDR1 DFQATT, CDR2 SNEGSKA (reference sequence). V was shortened by 3 bases and J by 0 bases, with 8 bases between the two germline ends. The CDR3 length is 13 residues.

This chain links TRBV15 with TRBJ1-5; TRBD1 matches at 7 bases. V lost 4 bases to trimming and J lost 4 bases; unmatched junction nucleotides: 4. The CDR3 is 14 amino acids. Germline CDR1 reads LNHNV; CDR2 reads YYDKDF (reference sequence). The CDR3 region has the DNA TGTGCCACCAGCATCGACAGGGTTAATCAGCCCCAGCATTTT. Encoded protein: CATSIDRVNQPQHF. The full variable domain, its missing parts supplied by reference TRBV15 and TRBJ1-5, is DAMVIQNPRYQVTQFGKPVTLSCSQTLNHNVMYWYQQKSSQAPKLLFHYYDKDFNNEADTPDNFQSRRPNTSFCFLDIRSPGLGDTAMYLCATSIDRVNQPQHFGDGTRLSIL.